The clone carrying this TCR beta chain was counted between two and nine times. Its antigen is not identified. The authors ran a second PCR of roughly 6 to 12 cycles using a sample-barcoded 5' primer and a J-beta primer mix. TCRdb re-called the 5' RACE reads through MiXCR, storing one row per CDR3 protein. The table shows 550,000 to 750,000 distinct CDR3 sequences, with under 25% occurring only once. This sample was taken from a study of blood T cells in healthy people across ages. Regarding the study as a whole: Greater diversity and more naive CD4+ cells were seen in long-lived donors than in aged donors.

Each individual donor underwent a draw of 8.5 to 10 milliliters of peripheral blood. No fewer than 6 million PBMCs went into each sample. The CDR3 is made up of 15 amino acids. CDR1 SGDLS and CDR2 YYNGEE come from the germline V gene. Trimming took off 2 bases at V and 0 bases at J, with 11 bases between the two ends. Sequenced input: blood. The sequence derives from a man aged 65 to 79 in good health. The V gene is TRBV9, the J gene TRBJ2-5, with D possibly TRBD1 on 6 matching bases. The CDR3 DNA is TGTGCCAGCAGCGTTCAGGGGAGCTACCAAGAGACCCAGTACTTC. Amino acids: CASSVQGSYQETQYF.